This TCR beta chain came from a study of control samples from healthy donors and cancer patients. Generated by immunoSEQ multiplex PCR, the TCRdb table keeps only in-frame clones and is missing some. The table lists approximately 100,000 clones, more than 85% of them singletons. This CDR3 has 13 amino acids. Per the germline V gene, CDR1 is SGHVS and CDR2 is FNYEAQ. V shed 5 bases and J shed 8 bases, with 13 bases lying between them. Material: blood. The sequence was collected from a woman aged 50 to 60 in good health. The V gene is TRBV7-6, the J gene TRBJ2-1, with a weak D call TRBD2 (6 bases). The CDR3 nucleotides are TGTGCCAGCAGCATGACCAGGAGGGATGAGCAGTTCTTC. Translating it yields CASSMTRRDEQFF.